This note documents a single TCR beta chain sequence. Its antigen is currently unknown. PCR or immunohistochemistry showed mismatch repair deficiency in every enrolled patient. A few pembrolizumab responders had their TCRs sequenced. This specimen comes from a study of PD-1 blockade in mismatch repair-deficient tumors. Turning to the study itself: Patients had approximately 12 mismatch repair-deficient cancer types and were previously treated and progressing. Overall study findings and caveats: Tumor-resident clones, often undetectable pretreatment in blood, expanded then contracted after pembrolizumab.

The assay was immunoSEQ multiplex PCR, and TCRdb's table has in-frame clones only and misses some. The sample has some 130,000 clones, almost 90% seen once; the top ten hold 12%. V was pared by 3 bases and J by 0 bases, with 10 bases between. Germline CDR1 and CDR2: SGDLS and YYNGEE. The CDR3 is 15 amino acids. J is TRBJ2-1 and V is TRBV9; no clear D gene. The sequence came from an adult with mismatch repair-deficient cancer. The sample in question was peripheral blood, obtained just over 70 weeks after starting pembrolizumab. CDR3 sequence (DNA): TGTGCCAGCAGCGGGCCTACCGGCTCCTACAATGAGCAGTTCTTC. Translated, it gives CASSGPTGSYNEQFF.